The T cell receptor beta chain described here comes from a study of shared clonotypes between healthy human individuals. Both subsets, CD45RA+ naive and CD45RA-negative memory, were split from the CD4+ cells. It was across several immunoSEQ plates that each subset's genomic DNA was evenly split. As originally analysed: Sequence data from immunoSEQ were junction-only and lacked quality scores; consequently, filtering differed. TCRdb's copy holds only in-frame clones and misses some; the assay was immunoSEQ multiplex PCR. V, J and clone size are taken as reported in that table, and D and trimming were inferred from the DNA itself. This sample has nearly 1,000,000 clones; approximately 80% occur once, and the top ten carry roughly 1.5%. This CDR3 is built from 19 residues. V gave up 4 bases and J gave up 0 bases, with 23 bases separating them.

Sequencing was done on a sample of memory CD4+ T cells sorted from blood. Subset given: CD45RA-negative fraction. The chain has TRBV5-3 and TRBJ1-3; weak D call: TRBD1 (6 bases). TRBV5-3 is designated an ORF whose function remains uncertain. This receptor was identified in a man between 18 and 35 years old in good health. The CDR3 spells CARSLRGGAGYFSGNTIYF. CDR3 bases: TGTGCCAGAAGCCTCCGAGGGGGAGCAGGGTACTTCTCTGGAAACACCATATATTTT.